This T cell receptor beta chain was observed in a study of blood T cell repertoires in COVID-19. Study overall: The analysed material was cDNA or gDNA that came from T cells, B-cell-depleted T cells, or PBMCs.

In the original analysis: Estimated nucleated cell counts came from reference gene primer amplification. Generated by immunoSEQ multiplex PCR, the TCRdb table keeps only in-frame clones and is missing some. D and trimming come from the DNA, and the V and J calls and clone size come from that table. The sample shows some 230,000 clones, about 80% of them seen only once. What was sequenced was peripheral blood. The receptor comes from an older woman with acute or convalescent COVID-19.

The CDR3 DNA follows: TGTGCCAGCAGTTTACGGGGTTCCCTTCTTGAAGAGACCCAGTACTTC. It specifies CASSLRGSLLEETQYF. The chain couples TRBV28 to TRBJ2-5; TRBD2 might be the D (5 bases). Germline CDR1 is MDHEN and CDR2 is SYDVKM. V was pared by 2 bases and J by 3 bases, with 16 bases between. This CDR3 spans 16 amino acids. Based on the CDR3 plus reference TRBV28 and TRBJ2-5, the full variable domain is DVKVTQSSRYLVKRTGEKVFLECVQDMDHENMFWYRQDPGLGLRLIYFSYDVKMKEKGDIPEGYSVSREKKERFSLILESASTNQTSMYLCASSLRGSLLEETQYFGPGTRLLVL.